Shown below are 8 T cell receptor beta chains from a single sample sequenced in a study of Ad26.COV2.S vaccination and SARS-CoV-2 variants. Produced via immunoSEQ multiplex PCR; TCRdb's table is partial and in-frame only. The data hold hundreds of thousands of clones, with 65% to 90% observed a single time. The treatment is: around 19 received Ad26.COV2.S at low or high dose, single or two shots; about 5 received placebo; per-sample allocation not given. Samples came from day 63 after the first vaccine or placebo injection. The sequenced sample was peripheral blood, obtained in a trial of Ad26.COV2.S vaccine versus placebo. The receptors derive from a person between 18 and 59 years old who received the Ad26.COV2.S COVID-19 vaccine or a placebo.

The chain couples TRBV5-1 to TRBJ2-1; no firm D call. This CDR3 has 13 residues. V was cut by 4 bases and J by 8 bases, with 13 bases left in between. The germline CDR1 and CDR2 sequences are SGHRS and YFSETQ. Written as DNA, the CDR3 is TGCGCCAGCAGCGTAACCCTTGGGGATGAGCAGTTCTTC. Translated: CASSVTLGDEQFF.

The chain combines TRBV5-6 with TRBJ2-4, with D perhaps TRBD2 (6 bases). This CDR3 contains 17 residues. Germline V gene lookup returns CDR1 SGHDT and CDR2 YYEEEE. Deletions cut 0 bases from V and 0 bases from J, with 13 bases between. The CDR3 DNA sequence: TGTGCCAGCAGCTTGGCCTTGGAGGGTCTAGCCAAAAACATTCAGTACTTC. Translating gives CASSLALEGLAKNIQYF.

The gene calls are TRBV21-1 and TRBJ1-1; the DNA was not compared with TRBD1, the D call given in the table. TRBV21-1 is a recognized pseudogene. The CDR3 spans 14 residues. The CDR3 bases are TGTGCCAGCAGCACCGGGACAGGGACCACTGAAGCTTTCTTT. Translation gives CASSTGTGTTEAFF.

The chain combines TRBV6-5 with TRBJ1-4; D remains unclear. Germline loops: CDR1 MNHEY, CDR2 SVGAGI. The CDR3 runs 14 residues. The ends were cut back, 8 bases at V and 3 bases at J, with 13 bases in the middle. DNA for the CDR3: TGTGCCAGCCGACCCGTCGTGGCTAATGAAAAACTGTTTTTT. It specifies CASRPVVANEKLFF.

This chain joins TRBV28 and TRBJ2-5; the D gene could be TRBD1 or TRBD2 (5 bases each). The length of the CDR3 is 15 residues. V was clipped by 1 base and J by 5 bases, with 14 bases between them. CDR1 and CDR2 (germline): MDHEN, SYDVKM. CDR3 sequence (DNA): TGTGCCAGCAGTTTATTCCCCACAGGCGGGGAGACCCAGTACTTC. Its translation is CASSLFPTGGETQYF. Looking up the rest from reference TRBV28 and TRBJ2-5 gives the full variable domain: DVKVTQSSRYLVKRTGEKVFLECVQDMDHENMFWYRQDPGLGLRLIYFSYDVKMKEKGDIPEGYSVSREKKERFSLILESASTNQTSMYLCASSLFPTGGETQYFGPGTRLLVL.

The rearrangement uses TRBV5-6 and TRBJ2-3; the D is unclear. The V gene lost 5 bases and the J gene lost 2 bases, with 9 bases spanning the gap. From germline, CDR1 is SGHDT and CDR2 YYEEEE. The CDR3 contains 13 residues. Written as DNA, the CDR3 is TGTGCCAGCAGTTTCCCTCCCACAGATACGCAGTATTTT. This gives the protein CASSFPPTDTQYF.

CDR3 sequence (DNA): TGTGCCAGCAGTGAAGGGACTAGCGGGGGACCCTACGAGCAGTACTTC. This translates into CASSEGTSGGPYEQYF. This chain uses TRBV6-1 with TRBJ2-7, with 13 bases that match TRBD2. Per the germline V gene, CDR1 is MNHNS and CDR2 is SASEGT. The CDR3 sequence is 16 residues long. Unmatched junction bases numbered 2, after V lost 1 base and J lost 2 bases.

The CDR3 loop is CASSSPENTGELFF. CDR3 nucleotide sequence: TGTGCCAGCAGTAGCCCTGAGAACACCGGGGAGCTGTTTTTT. The chain links TRBV6-5 to TRBJ2-2; unclear D gene. The CDR3 has 14 residues. The germline V gene has CDR1 MNHEY and CDR2 SVGAGI. Trimming took off 5 bases at V and 1 base at J, with 8 bases between the two ends.